The 21 T cell receptor beta chains below come from one sample, sequenced in a study of shared clonotypes between healthy human individuals. Sequencing used immunoSEQ multiplex PCR; TCRdb keeps in-frame clones, though not all of them. The sample lists around 1.6 million clones, 98% occurring once. Sequenced input: naive CD4+ T cells sorted from blood. Sample subset: CD45RA+ positively selected. The source is a young man in good health.

Points on this clone: Relative to the germline gene, one junction end is altered; a read error may explain this. The chain has TRBV4-1 and TRBJ1-5; the D is unclear. The CDR3 consists of 13 residues. Germline assignment: CDR1 MGHRA and CDR2 YSYEKL. CDR3 nucleotides: TGCGCCAGCAGCCAAGATAGCGATCAGCCCCAGCATTTT. Protein product: CASSQDSDQPQHF.

The rearrangement joins TRBV2 to TRBJ2-7, with TRBD1 as a possible D gene (5 bases). The germline V gene encodes CDR1 SNHLY and CDR2 FYNNEI. Trimming removed 4 bases from V and 0 bases from J, with 19 bases in between. The CDR3 runs 17 residues. The CDR3: CASSVVRAHPSSYEQYF. The CDR3, as DNA: TGTGCCAGCAGTGTGGTCAGGGCTCATCCAAGCTCCTACGAGCAGTACTTC.

This clone appeared a single time. This sequence joins TRBV5-4 and TRBJ1-1; 7 nucleotides match TRBD1. The CDR3 has 13 amino acids. Germline assignment: CDR1 SGHNT and CDR2 YYREEE (reference sequence). V dropped 3 bases and J dropped 7; count of bases not matched to a gene: 6. The CDR3 reads CASSSTDRVEAFF. The CDR3, as DNA: TGTGCCAGCAGCTCCACCGACAGGGTTGAAGCTTTCTTT.

This clone appeared a single time. The rearrangement uses TRBV14 and TRBJ1-2, with D unclear. Germline values: CDR1 SGHDN, CDR2 FVKESK. The CDR3 loop spans 14 amino acids. The V end was cut by 1 base, the J end by 4 bases, with 10 bases between. The CDR3 loop reads CASSQAISGYGYTF. CDR3 nucleotide sequence: TGTGCCAGCAGCCAAGCCATTTCCGGCTATGGCTACACCTTC.

The V call is TRBV5-1, the J call TRBJ2-7; D ambiguous. The CDR3 totals 18 residues. V shed 3 bases and J shed 0 bases, with 22 bases lying between them. Germline V CDR1 and CDR2: SGHRS, YFSETQ. Here the CDR3 reads CASSSQPGLGKSSYEQYF. DNA for the CDR3: TGCGCCAGCAGCTCCCAGCCCGGTCTAGGGAAGAGCTCCTACGAGCAGTACTTC.

The chain has TRBV5-1 and TRBJ2-7; TRBD2 matches at 12 bases. The V gene's germline CDR1 is SGHRS and CDR2 YFSETQ. The CDR3 loop spans 16 amino acids. V gave up 4 bases and J gave up 2 bases; unmatched junction bases: 7. CDR3 amino acids: CASSPGTSGPPYEQYF. CDR3 sequence (DNA): TGCGCCAGCAGCCCAGGGACTAGCGGGCCTCCCTACGAGCAGTACTTC. Together with reference TRBV5-1 and TRBJ2-7, the CDR3 gives the full variable domain: KAGVTQTPRYLIKTRGQQVTLSCSPISGHRSVSWYQQTPGQGLQFLFEYFSETQRNKGNFPGRFSGRQFSNSRSEMNVSTLELGDSALYLCASSPGTSGPPYEQYFGPGTRLTVT.

The chain carries TRBV6-1 and TRBJ2-1; D call uncertain. Germline loops: CDR1 MNHNS, CDR2 SASEGT. The V end was cut by 7 bases, the J end by 4 bases, with 17 bases between. This CDR3 spans 15 amino acids. CDR3 nucleotides: TGTGCCAGCAACCCAAGGGATGGGCAATACAATGAGCAGTTCTTC. Translated: CASNPRDGQYNEQFF.

The rearrangement uses TRBV25-1 and TRBJ2-2, with 8 nucleotides matching TRBD1. Per germline, CDR1 MGHDK and CDR2 SYGVNS. This CDR3 contains 14 residues. Losses at the gene ends were 8 bases for V and 3 bases for J; bases not matched to a gene: 5. The CDR3 loop is CASRGTGDTGELFF. The CDR3 DNA reads as TGTGCCAGCCGGGGGACAGGCGACACCGGGGAGCTGTTTTTT.

The genes are TRBV7-9 and TRBJ1-5; the D gene is possibly TRBD1 (6 bases). Germline CDR1 is SEHNR and CDR2 is FQNEAQ (reference sequence). The CDR3 covers 17 residues. V shed 1 base and J shed 0 bases, with 13 bases lying between them. As DNA, the CDR3 is TGTGCCAGCAGCTTAGAGCAGGGGTTGTATAGCAATCAGCCCCAGCATTTT. This sequence encodes CASSLEQGLYSNQPQHF.

The J gene is TRBJ1-3, the V gene TRBV25-1, with D maybe TRBD1 (5 bases). Germline V gives CDR1 MGHDK, CDR2 SYGVNS. The CDR3 length is 16 residues. The V gene lost 4 bases and the J gene lost 2 bases, with 15 bases spanning the gap. The CDR3 DNA reads TGTGCCAGCAGTGGAACAGCCATGGGGGCTGGAAACACCATATATTTT. Protein product: CASSGTAMGAGNTIYF.

The chain couples TRBV18 to TRBJ2-2; unclear D gene. The CDR3 totals 14 residues. Germline loops: CDR1 KGHSH, CDR2 LQKENI. V gave up 2 bases and J gave up 5 bases, with 9 bases separating them. The CDR3 is CASSPLMTTGELFF. The CDR3 coding sequence is TGTGCCAGCTCACCATTAATGACAACCGGGGAGCTGTTTTTT.

V gene TRBV7-2 combines with J gene TRBJ1-2; D might be TRBD1 (6 bases). Germline CDR1 and CDR2: SGHTA and FQGNSA. CDR3 size: 13 residues. V was clipped by 5 bases and J by 2 bases, with 9 bases between them. CDR3 DNA sequence: TGTGCCAGCAGCCCGGGGGCAAACTATGGCTACACCTTC. Its protein is CASSPGANYGYTF.

CDR3 sequence (DNA): TGTGCCAGCAGCCCTGAAAGAGGAGGGGACAACTCCTACGAGCAGTACTTC. As protein: CASSPERGGDNSYEQYF. The chain joins TRBV5-4 to TRBJ2-7; either TRBD1 or TRBD2 may fit D (6 bases each). CDR1 SGHNT and CDR2 YYREEE come from the germline V gene (reference sequence). This CDR3 comprises 17 residues. Trimming pared 4 bases from V and 0 bases from J, leaving 20 bases between.

The chain has TRBV19 and TRBJ2-5; TRBD1 agrees at 8 bases. The ends lost 3 bases at V and 5 bases at J; junction bases unmatched: 5. The germline V gene has CDR1 LNHDA and CDR2 SQIVND (reference sequence). This CDR3 spans 14 amino acids. The CDR3 DNA follows: TGTGCCAGTAGTATGGACAGGGCGGATGAGACCCAGTACTTC. Encoded protein: CASSMDRADETQYF.

V usage is TRBV7-2 and J usage is TRBJ2-1; TRBD2 agrees at 13 bases. V lost 4 bases, J lost 8 bases, and 14 bases stayed unmatched. The germline gives CDR1 SGHTA, CDR2 FQGNSA. This CDR3 has 18 amino acids. CDR3: CASSSHVGGLAGSDEQFF. The DNA of the CDR3 is TGTGCCAGCAGCTCTCACGTGGGGGGACTAGCGGGAAGCGATGAGCAGTTCTTC.

The genes are TRBV12-5 and TRBJ2-2, with D uncertain. Per the germline V gene, CDR1 is LGHNT and CDR2 is FRNRAP. The CDR3 has 14 amino acids. Trimming took off 4 bases at V and 6 bases at J, with 12 bases between the two ends. The CDR3 sequence is CASGSGSGPGELFF. The CDR3 DNA follows: TGTGCTAGTGGTTCTGGGTCAGGACCCGGGGAGCTGTTTTTT. Variable domain in full (rest from reference TRBV12-5 and TRBJ2-2): DARVTQTPRHKVTEMGQEVTMRCQPILGHNTVFWYRQTMMQGLELLAYFRNRAPLDDSGMPKDRFSAEMPDATLATLKIQPSEPRDSAVYFCASGSGSGPGELFFGEGSRLTVL.

On this clone: One end of the junction does not line up with germline, which may come from a read error. This chain links TRBV10-2 with TRBJ2-3; 7 bases align to TRBD2. This CDR3 region has 15 residues. Per germline, CDR1 WSHSY and CDR2 SAAADI. The CDR3 bases are TGCGCCAGCACTATGAAGGGAGGGTGGGCCCAAGGGTTCTCTTTT. This sequence encodes CASTMKGGWAQGFSF.

The rearrangement uses TRBV11-3 and TRBJ2-2, with TRBD1 matching over 7 bases. J was trimmed by 5 bases and V by 5 bases; bases with no gene match: 8. The CDR3 sequence is 15 residues long. The germline V gene encodes CDR1 SGHNT and CDR2 YENEEA. CDR3 nucleotide sequence: TGTGCCAGCAGCACACGACAGGGTAGGACCGGGGAGCTGTTTTTT. The encoded protein is CASSTRQGRTGELFF.

The chain couples TRBV7-9 to TRBJ1-3; 9 bases are a match to TRBD1. This CDR3 contains 17 residues. Germline trimming cut 5 bases from V and 1 base from J; bases unmatched to any gene: 9. CDR1 SEHNR and CDR2 FQNEAQ come from the germline V gene (reference sequence). The CDR3 protein is CASSPDRGLRSGNTIYF. In nucleotides, the CDR3 is TGTGCCAGCAGCCCGGACAGGGGTTTGAGATCTGGAAACACCATATATTTT.

The CDR3 DNA follows: TGTGCCAGCAGTCTTCGACAGGGATGGTACGAGCAGTACTTC. Protein: CASSLRQGWYEQYF. The chain links TRBV27 to TRBJ2-7, with 7 nucleotides matching TRBD1. This CDR3 is 14 amino acids long. The junction had 8 bases not matched to a gene; V was cut back by 5 bases and J by 4 bases. Germline-derived CDR1 and CDR2 are MNHEY and SMNVEV (reference sequence).

The J gene is TRBJ2-3, the V gene TRBV5-1; 7 nucleotides align to TRBD2. This CDR3 is built from 17 residues. V lost 4 bases and J lost 6; bases outside the gene matches: 17. Germline V CDR1 and CDR2: SGHRS, YFSETQ. The CDR3 is CASSLRPGTTAGDTQYF. The DNA for the CDR3 is TGCGCCAGCAGCCTACGGCCCGGGACTACCGCGGGGGATACGCAGTATTTT.